Listed below are T cell receptor beta chains from one sample, sequenced in a study of cytotoxic CD8 clonotypes in ibrutinib-treated CLL. Sequencing used immunoSEQ multiplex PCR; TCRdb keeps in-frame clones, though not all of them. The top ten hold around 6.6% of the sample, which has some 350,000 clones, over 60% seen once. This specimen consisted of PBMCs, obtained after 36 months of ibrutinib treatment. These receptors were taken from a human donor with chronic lymphocytic leukemia. Both conserved end residues are part of each CDR3. Each record gives: V gene, J gene, clone size, D gene, CDR3 protein, CDR3 DNA. A D gene is named only where the DNA matches it firmly. Where a row states a size, it is once, few, many or the class of an expanded clone; other rows omit it.

TRBV15	TRBJ1-1	.	.	CATSSQNTEAFF	TGTGCCACCAGCAGCCAGAACACTGAAGCTTTCTTT
TRBV9	TRBJ1-3	.	.	CASSTPGFGNTIYF	TGTGCCAGCAGCACTCCAGGGTTCGGAAACACCATATATTTT
TRBV4-3	TRBJ1-2	.	.	CASRDSASNYGYTF	TGCGCCAGCAGAGACAGTGCTTCTAACTATGGCTACACCTTC
TRBV5-6	TRBJ2-3	.	.	CASSLSLFRDTQYF	TGTGCCAGCAGCTTGAGCCTATTTAGAGATACGCAGTATTTT
TRBV7-8	TRBJ2-3	few	TRBD2	CASSLFHGGRGLHGTDTQYF	TGTGCCAGCAGCTTATTCCACGGTGGGAGGGGACTCCATGGCACAGATACGCAGTATTTT
TRBV27	TRBJ1-2	.	TRBD1	CASSTDRGLHYGYTF	TGTGCCAGCAGCACAGACAGGGGGCTGCACTATGGCTACACCTTC
TRBV7-9	TRBJ1-2	.	TRBD1	CASSFRGNYGYTF	TGTGCCAGCAGCTTCAGGGGGAACTATGGCTACACCTTC
TRBV5-4	TRBJ2-7	.	.	CASSLISGEQYF	TGTGCCAGCAGCTTGATTTCAGGCGAGCAGTACTTC
TRBV6-5	TRBJ2-7	.	.	CASSYSIVQPYEQYF	TGTGCCAGCAGTTACTCGATCGTACAGCCCTACGAGCAGTACTTC
TRBV7-9	TRBJ2-3	.	.	CASSLSRGSTDTQYF	TGTGCCAGCAGCTTAAGCCGCGGAAGCACAGATACGCAGTATTTT
TRBV27	TRBJ2-2	.	TRBD2	CASSFRTGLTSGGTGELFF	TGTGCCAGCAGTTTTAGGACAGGGTTGACTAGCGGGGGCACCGGGGAGCTGTTTTTT
TRBV5-1	TRBJ2-5	.	TRBD2	CASSPGLAGQETQYF	TGCGCCAGCAGCCCGGGACTAGCGGGACAAGAGACCCAGTACTTC
TRBV9	TRBJ1-6	few	TRBD1	CASSVDRVDSPLHF	TGTGCCAGCAGCGTTGACAGGGTTGATTCACCCCTCCACTTT
TRBV4-1	TRBJ1-4	.	.	CASSQGSGEKLFF	TGCGCCAGCAGCCAAGGATCGGGAGAAAAACTGTTTTTT
TRBV5-1	TRBJ2-7	.	TRBD1	CASSLGTRDRGNEQYF	TGCGCCAGCAGCTTGGGGACACGGGACAGGGGGAACGAGCAGTACTTC
TRBV7-8	TRBJ2-7	few	.	CASSSPYEQYF	TGTGCCAGCAGCTCCCCCTACGAGCAGTACTTC
TRBV6-5	TRBJ2-3	.	TRBD1	CASSPGGWTDTQYF	TGTGCCAGCAGTCCAGGGGGCTGGACAGATACGCAGTATTTT
TRBV19	TRBJ1-2	.	.	CASTPRREDGYTF	TGTGCCAGTACCCCACGCAGGGAGGATGGCTACACCTTC
TRBV13	TRBJ1-4	.	TRBD1	CASSLVLSGEGAPFTTNEKLFF	TGTGCCAGCAGCTTAGTACTTTCGGGGGAGGGGGCGCCTTTTACAACTAATGAAAAACTGTTTTTT
TRBV11-2	TRBJ2-5	.	TRBD1	CASRGPGQGRETQYF	TGTGCCAGCAGAGGACCGGGACAGGGGAGAGAGACCCAGTACTTC
TRBV4-1	TRBJ2-5	.	TRBD1	CASSHRAGGQETQYF	TGCGCCAGCAGCCACAGGGCAGGGGGTCAAGAGACCCAGTACTTC
TRBV18	TRBJ2-7	few	.	CASSPLGLYEQYF	TGTGCCAGCTCACCCTTAGGACTGTACGAGCAGTACTTC
TRBV5-1	TRBJ1-6	.	TRBD1	CASSLGDRAHSPLHF	TGCGCCAGCAGCTTGGGGGACAGGGCTCATTCACCCCTCCACTTT
TRBV11-2	TRBJ1-2	.	.	CASSFGTYDGYTF	TGTGCCAGCAGCTTCGGGACGTACGATGGCTACACCTTC
TRBV5-6	TRBJ1-1	once	.	CASSFKGPEAFF	TGTGCCAGCAGCTTCAAAGGGCCTGAAGCTTTCTTT
TRBV5-4	TRBJ2-5	.	TRBD1	CASRGQGHETQYF	TGTGCCAGCAGGGGACAGGGCCACGAGACCCAGTACTTC
TRBV9	TRBJ2-3	.	.	CASSVVWGADTQYF	TGTGCCAGCAGCGTAGTTTGGGGGGCAGATACGCAGTATTTT
TRBV29-1	TRBJ1-3	once	.	CSVELRPGNTIYF	TGCAGCGTTGAGCTCAGACCTGGAAACACCATATATTTT
TRBV6-6	TRBJ1-5	few	.	CASSHTGKGNQPQHF	TGTGCCAGCAGTCACACGGGGAAAGGCAATCAGCCCCAGCATTTT
TRBV6-1	TRBJ1-6	.	.	CASSEALLVTLHF	TGTGCCAGCAGTGAAGCGCTTCTTGTCACCCTCCACTTT
TRBV25-1	TRBJ2-5	few	.	CASSRLTSEETQYF	TGTGCCAGCAGTAGACTGACGTCCGAAGAGACCCAGTACTTC
TRBV19	TRBJ2-1	.	.	CASIGLRDRSNEQFF	TGTGCCAGTATTGGACTGAGGGACCGTTCGAATGAGCAGTTCTTC
TRBV2	TRBJ2-2	once	.	CASWVREIGELFF	TGTGCCAGCTGGGTCAGGGAAATCGGGGAGCTGTTTTTT
TRBV7-3	TRBJ1-1	few	.	CASSLTLIGGNTEAFF	TGTGCCAGCAGCTTAACGTTAATTGGGGGGAACACTGAAGCTTTCTTT
TRBV5-4	TRBJ2-5	.	.	CASSFSIPTQETQYF	TGTGCCAGCAGCTTTAGTATTCCTACCCAAGAGACCCAGTACTTC
TRBV18	TRBJ1-6	.	.	CASSPSQGDSPLHF	TGTGCCAGCTCACCGAGTCAGGGCGATTCACCCCTCCACTTT
TRBV18	TRBJ1-4	.	TRBD1	CASSLRTGTIEKLFF	TGTGCCAGCTCACTCCGGACAGGGACAATTGAAAAACTGTTTTTT